This TCR beta chain comes out of a study of T-cell reconstitution after alpha-beta-depleted transplantation in children. Study-level results: Diversity of TCRbeta at day 60 was high in some patients, arising from surviving recipient T cells and thymic progenitors. Newly made T cells mostly supplied T-cell counts and diversity one year after transplant. Several hundred graft clones that had expanded were reportedly the source of alpha-beta T cells about two months after transplant.

Comment on this clonotype: The antigen is not known.

The library targeted TCRbeta and was prepared with unique molecular identifiers. TCRdb used MiXCR to reprocess the PCR reads, holding one entry per CDR3 protein. This repertoire shows some 260,000 distinct CDR3 sequences, about 24% found once; its top ten account for 4.8%. Germline-derived CDR1 and CDR2 are DFQATT and SNEGSKA (reference sequence). The germline V and J ends were trimmed by 0 bases and 15 bases, with 28 bases remaining between them. The CDR3 runs to 16 residues. This chain links TRBV20-1 with TRBJ2-3; no reliable D call. This TCR was sampled from a female patient aged 2-15 years who had a stem cell transplant for congenital amegakaryocytic thrombocytopenia, so the T cells may come from the graft donor. This specimen consisted of PBMCs, mostly from graft donor cells, obtained 360 days after TCRalphabeta/CD19-depleted stem cell transplant. The CDR3 is CSARDLKGRQHTQGYF. The CDR3 nucleotides are TGCAGTGCTAGAGATCTAAAGGGCCGCCAGCACACACAAGGCTATTTT.